This TCR beta chain emerged from a study of Tregs in tolerant kidney transplant recipients. Overall study: CD4+CD25+CD127- cells came from approximately three-day belatacept mixed lymphocyte reactions, some with approximately 5-day graft donor restimulation.

Study-level results: Activated donor B cell expansion appeared to reveal the most relevant donor-specific TCRbeta repertoire.

Worth noting for this clone: What it binds is unknown.

Profiled with immunoSEQ multiplex PCR; TCRdb holds only in-frame clones, not every one. The table lists roughly 20,000 clones, about three fifths of them singletons, with around 3% in the top ten. Sequenced input: Tregs from blood cultured with allogeneic cells. The clonotype was recovered from a human donor in good health.

The CDR3 sequence: CASSTPQGGNTEAFF. Written as DNA, the CDR3 is TGTGCCAGCAGCACACCACAGGGGGGGAACACTGAAGCTTTCTTT. The chain has TRBV5-6 and TRBJ1-1, with TRBD1 matching 8 bases. V lost 4 bases, J lost 1 base, and 6 bases stayed unmatched. The CDR3 is 15 residues long. CDR1 is SGHDT and CDR2 is YYEEEE in the germline V gene.